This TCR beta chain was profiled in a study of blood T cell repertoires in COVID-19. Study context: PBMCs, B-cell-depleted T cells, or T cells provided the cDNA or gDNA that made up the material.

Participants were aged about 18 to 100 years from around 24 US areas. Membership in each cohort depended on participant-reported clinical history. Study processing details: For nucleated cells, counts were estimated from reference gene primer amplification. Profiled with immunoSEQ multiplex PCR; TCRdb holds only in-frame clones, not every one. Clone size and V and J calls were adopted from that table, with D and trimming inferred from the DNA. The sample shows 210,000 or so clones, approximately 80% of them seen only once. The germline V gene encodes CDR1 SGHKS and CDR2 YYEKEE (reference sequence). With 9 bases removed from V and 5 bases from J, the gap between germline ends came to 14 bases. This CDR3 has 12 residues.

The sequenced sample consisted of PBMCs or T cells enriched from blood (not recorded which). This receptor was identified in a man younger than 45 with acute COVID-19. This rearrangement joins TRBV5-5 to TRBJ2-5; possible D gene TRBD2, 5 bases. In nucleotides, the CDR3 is TGTGCCACTCCCCGGACTGACGAGACCCAGTACTTC. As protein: CATPRTDETQYF.